This T cell receptor (beta chain) is drawn from a study of cytomegalovirus exposure and HLA in healthy donors. Study outcomes and limitations: Researchers reportedly found TCR beta sequences accurately predicted most subjects' HLA-A and HLA-B alleles. The dataset shows that most TCR sequences were rare, while some public TCRs occurred in many donors. Certain indistinguishable V segments, among them TRBV6-2 and TRBV6-3, were excluded.

The PCR was carried out with 60 Vbeta primers and 13 Jbeta primers. The repertoire was sequenced with immunoSEQ multiplex PCR; TCRdb's copy has only in-frame clones and lacks some. This sample carries some 150,000 clones, 82% of them seen once, and the ten largest clones take about 7.5%. Trimming cost V 2 bases and J 3 bases, with 10 bases left between them. Germline V gene data show CDR1 as SGHVS and CDR2 as FQNEAQ. This CDR3 comprises 14 residues. A note on this clone: Its antigen is unknown.

The receptor comes from a woman between 45 and 60 years old in good health and CMV-seropositive. Material: PBMCs. This chain links TRBV7-8 with TRBJ1-1; D perhaps matches TRBD1 (5 bases). CDR3 sequence: CASSLSLGHTEAFF. CDR3 sequence (DNA): TGTGCCAGCAGCTTATCCTTGGGGCACACTGAAGCTTTCTTT. Full variable domain (rest looked up from reference TRBV7-8 and TRBJ1-1): GAGVSQSPRYKVAKRGQDVALRCDPISGHVSLFWYQQALGQGPEFLTYFQNEAQLDKSGLPSDRFFAERPEGSVSTLKIQRTQQEDSAVYLCASSLSLGHTEAFFGQGTRLTVV.